What follows are 2 T cell receptor beta chains derived from one specimen sequenced in a study of blood T cell repertoires in COVID-19. Repertoires were generated with immunoSEQ multiplex PCR, while TCRdb's copy carries only in-frame clones and drops some. Of roughly 500,000 clones in the sample, approximately 86% were seen once. Sequenced: PBMCs or T cells enriched from blood (not recorded which). The receptors were sampled from a woman aged 60-70 years who had recovered from COVID-19.

The rearrangement uses TRBV24-1 and TRBJ1-1; TRBD1 agrees at 8 bases. This CDR3 comprises 14 residues. Germline trimming cut 4 bases from V and 5 bases from J; bases unmatched to any gene: 5. Germline CDR1 is KGHDR and CDR2 is SFDVKD. The CDR3 region has the DNA TGTGCCACCAGTGAAACAGGGGGAGGTACTGAAGCTTTCTTT. This codes for CATSETGGGTEAFF.

This chain connects TRBV2 to TRBJ1-6; 7 bases match TRBD1. In germline, CDR1 is SNHLY, CDR2 FYNNEI. The CDR3 has 13 residues. The V and J ends lost 7 bases and 7 bases, in that order; junction bases with no gene match: 4. This CDR3 reads CASNVGQNSPLHF. The DNA for the CDR3 is TGTGCCAGCAACGTGGGACAGAATTCACCCCTCCACTTT.